One and the same sample provided the 19 T cell receptor beta chains below, sequenced in a study of shared clonotypes between healthy human individuals. TCRdb's table, derived via immunoSEQ multiplex PCR, lists solely in-frame clones and lacks some. The table lists 2 million to 3 million clones, approximately 94% of them singletons. Sequencing input: naive CD4+ T cells sorted from blood. This sample's subset: CD45RA+ positively selected. Every receptor here comes from a man in his late teens or twenties in good health.

V is TRBV2 and J is TRBJ2-5, with TRBD1 matching over 7 bases. J was trimmed by 4 bases and V by 7 bases; bases with no gene match: 9. From germline, CDR1 is SNHLY and CDR2 FYNNEI. This CDR3 is 14 amino acids long. The CDR3 reads CASTQGNRGETQYF. Written as DNA, the CDR3 is TGTGCCAGCACCCAAGGGAACAGGGGAGAGACCCAGTACTTC.

The count of this clone is one. The chain combines TRBV19 with TRBJ1-5; D remains unclear. Trimming removed 1 base from V and 5 bases from J, with 6 bases in between. The CDR3 runs 13 residues. Per germline, CDR1 LNHDA and CDR2 SQIVND (reference sequence). The CDR3 here is CASSIGAYQPQHF. The CDR3 DNA reads TGTGCCAGTAGTATAGGCGCTTATCAGCCCCAGCATTTT.

This sequence joins TRBV6-5 and TRBJ2-2, with 8 nucleotides matching TRBD1. Germline trimming cut 5 bases from V and 6 bases from J; bases unmatched to any gene: 5. This CDR3 is 14 amino acids long. Germline V gene lookup returns CDR1 MNHEY and CDR2 SVGAGI. The CDR3 bases are TGTGCCAGCAGTCCAGGGGGCAAGGCCGGGGAGCTGTTTTTT. It yields the protein CASSPGGKAGELFF.

Concerning this clone itself: Other DNA sequences in the same sample also yield this CDR3. The chain recombines TRBV9 with TRBJ2-2; D possibly corresponds to TRBD1 (5 bases). V lost 0 bases and J 2 bases, leaving 8 bases between the germline ends. There are 15 residues in the CDR3. Germline lookup yields CDR1 SGDLS and CDR2 YYNGEE. CDR3 coding DNA: TGTGCCAGCAGCGTAGGTGGGGCCAACACCGGGGAGCTGTTTTTT. It yields the protein CASSVGGANTGELFF.

The sample holds one count of this clone. Within the sample, other DNA sequences also encode this same CDR3. The chain joins TRBV2 to TRBJ2-5; D uncertain. V lost 7 bases to trimming and J lost 2 bases, with 5 bases between them. Germline CDR1 SNHLY, CDR2 FYNNEI. The CDR3 is 11 amino acids. The CDR3 spells CASKLQETQYF. In DNA, the CDR3 is TGTGCCAGCAAACTGCAAGAGACCCAGTACTTC.

This chain links TRBV9 with TRBJ1-1, with D tentatively TRBD1 (6 bases). The V gene lost 4 bases and the J gene lost 4 bases, with 14 bases spanning the gap. Looked up from germline, CDR1 is SGDLS and CDR2 is YYNGEE. This CDR3 is built from 14 residues. CDR3 nucleotides: TGTGCCAGCAGCCGTCGCGGAGGGGGCACTGAAGCTTTCTTT. This encodes CASSRRGGGTEAFF.

The DNA for the CDR3 is TGTGCCAGTAGTACTAGTGTTACGCAGTATTTT. This codes for CASSTSVTQYF. This chain links TRBV19 with TRBJ2-3, with D unclear. CDR1 and CDR2 (germline): LNHDA, SQIVND (reference sequence). This CDR3 region has 11 residues. Trimming removed 4 bases from V and 8 bases from J, with 7 bases in between.

The V call is TRBV28, the J call TRBJ2-7, with 7 bases aligning to TRBD1. The V gene end was trimmed by 5 bases and the J gene end by 4 bases; junction bases not matched to a gene: 11. Per germline, CDR1 MDHEN and CDR2 SYDVKM. The CDR3 is made up of 15 amino acids. The CDR3 coding sequence is TGTGCCAGCAGTCCCGGGACAGTCGAGTGGTACGAGCAGTACTTC. Protein product: CASSPGTVEWYEQYF. The entire variable domain, with the rest obtained from reference TRBV28 and TRBJ2-7, is as follows: DVKVTQSSRYLVKRTGEKVFLECVQDMDHENMFWYRQDPGLGLRLIYFSYDVKMKEKGDIPEGYSVSREKKERFSLILESASTNQTSMYLCASSPGTVEWYEQYFGPGTRLTVT.

The chain recombines TRBV28 with TRBJ2-7, with no clear D. CDR3 length: 14 amino acids. V was pared by 2 bases and J by 0 bases, with 8 bases between. Germline-derived CDR1 and CDR2 are MDHEN and SYDVKM. The CDR3 region has the DNA TGTGCCAGCAGTTTAGGTTCGGTCTCCTACGAGCAGTACTTC. Its protein is CASSLGSVSYEQYF.

This chain uses TRBV12-5 with TRBJ2-5; 10 nucleotides match TRBD1. V was clipped by 6 bases and J by 2 bases; unmatched bases: 6. Looked up from germline, CDR1 is LGHNT and CDR2 is FRNRAP. The CDR3 is 15 residues long. CDR3 sequence reads: CASGKGTGAQETQYF. CDR3 coding DNA: TGTGCTAGTGGAAAAGGGACAGGGGCACAAGAGACCCAGTACTTC.

The rearrangement joins TRBV5-5 to TRBJ2-7; TRBD2 is a possible D gene (7 bases). CDR1 and CDR2 from the germline V gene are SGHKS and YYEKEE (reference sequence). The CDR3 contains 16 residues. Trimming left V 4 bases short and J 2 bases short, with 19 bases between. The CDR3 DNA reads TGTGCCAGCAGCCCCGAGGGAGGGGGGAAAACCTACGAGCAGTACTTC. Translated: CASSPEGGGKTYEQYF.

On this clone itself: Additional DNA sequences in this sample encode the identical CDR3. The chain couples TRBV2 to TRBJ1-2, with D unresolved. The length of the CDR3 is 12 residues. V lost 4 bases, J lost 2 bases, and 5 bases lay in between. Germline loops: CDR1 SNHLY, CDR2 FYNNEI. The chain's CDR3 is CASSGRNYGYTF. The CDR3 DNA reads TGTGCCAGCAGTGGGCGGAACTATGGCTACACCTTC.

This chain connects TRBV5-4 to TRBJ1-1; tentatively, D is TRBD1 (6 bases). The germline gives CDR1 SGHNT, CDR2 YYREEE (reference sequence). Trimming stripped 5 bases from V and 1 base from J, with 15 bases between. This CDR3 has 15 amino acids. CDR3: CASSTQGRSNTEAFF. CDR3 nucleotides: TGTGCCAGCAGTACACAGGGTCGGTCGAACACTGAAGCTTTCTTT.

The chain joins TRBV5-1 to TRBJ2-5, with no clear D. The V end lost 2 bases, the J end lost 5 bases, and 16 bases lay between the germline ends. CDR3 length equals 15 residues. Per the germline V gene, CDR1 is SGHRS and CDR2 is YFSETQ. The CDR3 coding sequence is TGCGCCAGCAGCTTTGCCGGAACGATGGTGGAGACCCAGTACTTC. Protein: CASSFAGTMVETQYF.

V usage is TRBV4-1 and J usage is TRBJ2-7; 7 bases match TRBD1. This CDR3 comprises 17 residues. V shed 3 bases and J 3 bases; nucleotides not matched to a gene: 14. Per germline, CDR1 MGHRA and CDR2 YSYEKL. The CDR3 DNA reads as TGCGCCAGCAGCCATACCATCAGGGGGACACTAGACTACGAGCAGTACTTC. Translation gives CASSHTIRGTLDYEQYF.

The V gene is TRBV10-1, the J gene TRBJ2-2; D is uncertain. The CDR3 has 12 residues. CDR1 is WNHNN, CDR2 SYGVQD, per germline (reference sequence). V was cut by 7 bases and J by 4 bases, with 7 bases left in between. The DNA of the CDR3 is TGCGCCAGCACCGATTTCACCGGGGAGCTGTTTTTT. Its protein is CASTDFTGELFF.

This clone was counted once. The V call is TRBV28, the J call TRBJ1-4; D unresolved. The CDR3 consists of 16 residues. V lost 5 bases to trimming and J lost 0 bases, with 13 bases between them. CDR1 is MDHEN and CDR2 is SYDVKM in the germline V gene. The CDR3 DNA is TGTGCCAGCAGTCCCACCCGGGGAGCAACTAATGAAAAACTGTTTTTT. Translated, it gives CASSPTRGATNEKLFF. The variable domain in full, with the rest retrieved from reference TRBV28 and TRBJ1-4, is DVKVTQSSRYLVKRTGEKVFLECVQDMDHENMFWYRQDPGLGLRLIYFSYDVKMKEKGDIPEGYSVSREKKERFSLILESASTNQTSMYLCASSPTRGATNEKLFFGSGTQLSVL.

Points on this clone: The sample has other DNA sequences that encode this CDR3 too. This chain joins TRBV7-9 and TRBJ1-2; D is ambiguous. The CDR3 totals 14 residues. CDR1 and CDR2 from the germline V gene are SEHNR and FQNEAQ (reference sequence). V gave up 0 bases and J gave up 1 base, with 6 bases separating them. The CDR3, as DNA: TGTGCCAGCAGCTTAGCTCAGCTTAACTATGGCTACACCTTC. It encodes CASSLAQLNYGYTF.

This rearrangement joins TRBV5-6 to TRBJ2-7, with D unclear. V shed 1 base and J shed 6 bases, with 17 bases lying between them. The CDR3 is 15 residues long. The germline V gene has CDR1 SGHDT and CDR2 YYEEEE. For the CDR3, the DNA is TGTGCCAGCAGCTTGAGGCGCATTGAGCCCTCCGAGCAGTACTTC. This codes for CASSLRRIEPSEQYF.